Following are 29 T cell receptor beta chains from one sample sequenced in a study of blood T cell repertoires in COVID-19. Sequencing was performed with immunoSEQ multiplex PCR; in TCRdb, only in-frame clones are kept and a portion is missing. Among under 30,000 clones listed, around 83% were seen once. Sequenced input: peripheral blood. The receptors were gathered from a human donor in a cohort sampled during active COVID-19.

This clone was seen only once. The CDR3: CASSEGAVAKPQHF. CDR3 nucleotides: TGTGCCAGCAGTGAAGGAGCCGTCGCAAAGCCCCAGCATTTT. The chain combines TRBV6-1 with TRBJ1-5; the D is unclear. This CDR3 comprises 14 residues. With 1 base removed from V and 8 bases from J, the gap between germline ends came to 12 bases. Germline CDR1 reads MNHNS; CDR2 reads SASEGT.

CDR3: CASKRDRGFEYEQYF. CDR3 bases: TGTGCCAGCAAACGCGACAGGGGGTTTGAGTACGAGCAGTACTTC. The J gene is TRBJ2-7, the V gene TRBV2, with 9 bases aligning to TRBD1. Germline assignment: CDR1 SNHLY and CDR2 FYNNEI. The V segment lost 7 bases and the J segment 4 bases; nucleotides outside the gene matches: 11. This CDR3 region has 15 residues.

The V and J genes are TRBV9 and TRBJ2-5; TRBD1 matches at 8 bases. J gave up 4 bases and V 3 bases, and 8 bases lay outside the gene matches. The CDR3 sequence is 15 residues long. CDR1 and CDR2 from the germline V gene are SGDLS and YYNGEE. CDR3 bases: TGTGCCAGCAGCGGAGACAGGGGAGGTCGAGAGACCCAGTACTTC. Its protein product is CASSGDRGGRETQYF.

The chain recombines TRBV7-6 with TRBJ2-2, with D unresolved. V dropped 7 bases and J dropped 5 bases, with 20 bases sitting between them. The CDR3 is 16 residues long. The germline V gene encodes CDR1 SGHVS and CDR2 FNYEAQ. CDR3 loop: CASTPSLRLSTGELFF. The CDR3 DNA is TGTGCCAGCACCCCTTCCCTGAGGCTTTCTACCGGGGAGCTGTTTTTT.

This chain joins TRBV10-3 and TRBJ2-5, with 9 bases lining up with TRBD1. V shed 6 bases, J shed 5 bases, and the junction held 7 bases outside the gene matches. Germline V gene sequence: CDR1 ENHRY, CDR2 SYGVKD. The CDR3 totals 14 residues. The DNA for the CDR3 is TGTGCCATCAGAGCCGGACAGGGGTCGGAGACCCAGTACTTC. This codes for CAIRAGQGSETQYF.

V and J are TRBV5-5 and TRBJ2-6; TRBD1 matches at 9 bases. Germline lookup yields CDR1 SGHKS and CDR2 YYEKEE (reference sequence). This CDR3 region has 19 residues. J gave up 0 bases and V 5 bases, and 12 bases lay outside the gene matches. CDR3 sequence: CASSSTPGQGNSGANVLTF. For the CDR3, the DNA is TGTGCCAGCAGTTCCACCCCGGGACAGGGAAACTCTGGGGCCAACGTCCTGACTTTC.

The V and J genes are TRBV4-1 and TRBJ1-4, with 9 bases aligning to TRBD1. This CDR3 comprises 16 residues. J lost 5 bases, V lost 1 base, and 5 bases had no gene match. The germline V gene encodes CDR1 MGHRA and CDR2 YSYEKL. The CDR3, as DNA: TGCGCCAGCAGCCAAGGTCCGGGACAGGGAAATGAAAAACTGTTTTTT. This gives the protein CASSQGPGQGNEKLFF.

The count of this clone is one. The rearrangement uses TRBV5-1 and TRBJ2-1, with a possible D match to TRBD1 (6 bases). The CDR3 consists of 13 residues. V lost 6 bases, J lost 5 bases, and 12 bases lay in between. Germline loops: CDR1 SGHRS, CDR2 YFSETQ. The CDR3 DNA reads TGCGCCAGCACTTTCAGGGGAGACAATGAGCAGTTCTTC. It codes for CASTFRGDNEQFF.

The V gene is TRBV10-3, the J gene TRBJ1-1; 7 bases map to TRBD1. Losses at the gene ends were 4 bases for V and 0 bases for J; bases not matched to a gene: 5. In germline, CDR1 is ENHRY, CDR2 SYGVKD. The CDR3 has 15 residues. The CDR3 is CAISGDRTMNTEAFF. CDR3 sequence (DNA): TGTGCCATCAGTGGGGACAGAACAATGAACACTGAAGCTTTCTTT.

V and J are TRBV19 and TRBJ2-7; 8 bases match TRBD2. CDR3 length: 13 amino acids. After removal of 5 bases from V and 9 bases from J, the junction contained 9 bases not matched to a gene. Germline values: CDR1 LNHDA, CDR2 SQIVND (reference sequence). The CDR3 loop reads CASSQTSANGQYF. CDR3 DNA sequence: TGTGCCAGTAGTCAGACTAGCGCCAACGGGCAGTACTTC.

This sequence joins TRBV7-6 and TRBJ2-7; 9 positions agree with TRBD1. CDR1 and CDR2 from the germline V gene are SGHVS and FNYEAQ. The CDR3 is made up of 15 amino acids. The V and J ends lost 5 bases and 4 bases, in that order; junction bases with no gene match: 9. This CDR3 is CASSHAGQGYYEQYF. The CDR3 coding sequence is TGTGCCAGCAGCCACGCGGGACAGGGTTATTACGAGCAGTACTTC.

This chain links TRBV18 with TRBJ1-6; 7 bases fit TRBD1. V trimming: 1 base; J trimming: 7 bases; junction bases outside the gene matches: 4. Germline assignment: CDR1 KGHSH and CDR2 LQKENI. There are 15 residues in the CDR3. CDR3 coding DNA: TGTGCCAGCTCACCACAAGGGACAGCAAATTCACCCCTCCACTTT. Amino acid sequence: CASSPQGTANSPLHF.

J is TRBJ2-7 and V is TRBV19, with TRBD2 matching over 13 bases. The CDR3 consists of 18 residues. CDR1 and CDR2 from the germline V gene are LNHDA and SQIVND (reference sequence). The ends lost 5 bases at V and 6 bases at J; junction bases unmatched: 16. CDR3 in amino acids: CASSPGTSGMSEWAEQYF. The CDR3 DNA is TGTGCCAGTAGTCCAGGGACTAGCGGGATGAGCGAGTGGGCCGAGCAGTACTTC. Full variable domain (missing parts from reference TRBV19 and TRBJ2-7): DGGITQSPKYLFRKEGQNVTLSCEQNLNHDAMYWYRQDPGQGLRLIYYSQIVNDFQKGDIAEGYSVSREKKESFPLTVTSAQKNPTAFYLCASSPGTSGMSEWAEQYFGPGTRLTVT.

The V and J genes are TRBV3-1 (or the pseudogene TRBV3-2) and TRBJ2-7; 8 nucleotides match TRBD1. CDR1 and CDR2 from the germline V gene are LGHDT and YNNKEL (reference sequence). J gave up 5 bases and V 4 bases, and 7 bases lay outside the gene matches. CDR3 length: 14 residues. This CDR3 reads CASSPRTGSNEQYF. The CDR3, as DNA: TGTGCCAGCAGCCCTCGGACAGGGTCAAACGAGCAGTACTTC.

The chain couples TRBV4-2 to TRBJ1-2; 7 nucleotides align to TRBD1. CDR3 length equals 15 residues. The J segment lost 8 bases and the V segment lost 1 base, leaving 10 bases of the junction unmatched. The germline gives CDR1 LGHNA, CDR2 YNFKEQ. CDR3 in amino acids: CASSQAIDRVGGYTF. In DNA, the CDR3 is TGTGCCAGCAGCCAAGCAATTGACAGGGTCGGGGGCTACACCTTC.

The rearrangement joins TRBV18 to TRBJ1-6; tentative D call: TRBD1 (5 bases). This CDR3 contains 13 residues. The V gene's germline CDR1 is KGHSH and CDR2 LQKENI. Between the trimmed V and J ends, which lost 7 bases and 8 bases, there was a span of 12 bases. The CDR3 region is CASFQGSHSPLHF. Written as DNA, the CDR3 is TGTGCCAGCTTTCAGGGTAGTCATTCACCCCTCCACTTT.

This chain's CDR3 is CASSSTPGQGYGYTF. In nucleotides, the CDR3 is TGTGCCAGCAGCTCGACGCCGGGACAGGGCTATGGCTACACCTTC. This chain joins TRBV5-5 and TRBJ1-2, with 9 bases identical to TRBD1. V shed 3 bases and J 4 bases; nucleotides not matched to a gene: 7. The germline V gene encodes CDR1 SGHKS and CDR2 YYEKEE (reference sequence). This CDR3 spans 15 amino acids.

V usage is TRBV10-3 and J usage is TRBJ1-1; D might be TRBD1 (6 bases). Germline V gene data show CDR1 as ENHRY and CDR2 as SYGVKD. The CDR3 totals 14 residues. V lost 7 bases to trimming and J lost 0 bases, with 12 bases between them. The CDR3 coding sequence is TGTGCCATCAAGAGGACAGCTATGAACACTGAAGCTTTCTTT. The encoded protein is CAIKRTAMNTEAFF.

The chain links TRBV15 to TRBJ1-3; 8 bases agree with TRBD1. With V trimmed by 1 base and J by 2 bases, 13 bases remained unmatched. CDR1 and CDR2 from the germline V gene are LNHNV and YYDKDF (reference sequence). This CDR3 region has 19 residues. The CDR3 here is CATSRAVGQGFFAGNTIYF. The CDR3 nucleotides are TGTGCCACCAGCAGAGCCGTCGGACAGGGTTTTTTTGCTGGAAACACCATATATTTT.

Only one count was recorded for this clone. The chain combines TRBV6-5 with TRBJ1-4; a possible D gene is TRBD1 (5 bases). With 5 bases removed from V and 4 bases from J, the gap between germline ends came to 14 bases. This CDR3 is built from 15 residues. CDR1 and CDR2 (germline): MNHEY, SVGAGI. CDR3 nucleotides: TGTGCCAGCAGTCGTGGGGGGTACAGTAATGAAAAACTGTTTTTT. Encoded protein: CASSRGGYSNEKLFF.

The count of this clone is one. CDR3 protein: CASSLALGQGLTYEQYF. CDR3 DNA sequence: TGCGCCAGCAGCTTGGCCCTGGGACAGGGGCTAACTTACGAGCAGTACTTC. The chain recombines TRBV5-1 with TRBJ2-7, with TRBD1 matching over 10 bases. Trimming removed 0 bases from V and 4 bases from J; junction bases left unmatched: 10. The length of the CDR3 is 17 residues. From germline, CDR1 is SGHRS and CDR2 YFSETQ.

On this clone: The sample has other DNA sequences that encode this CDR3 too. The rearrangement uses TRBV5-1 and TRBJ2-1; 7 nucleotides agree with TRBD1. This CDR3 has 13 residues. Germline CDR1 reads SGHRS; CDR2 reads YFSETQ. V lost 4 bases to trimming and J lost 6 bases; unmatched junction nucleotides: 4. The CDR3 spells CASSPGQLNEQFF. The DNA of the CDR3 is TGCGCCAGCAGCCCGGGACAGCTCAATGAGCAGTTCTTC.

The chain employs TRBV5-3 and TRBJ1-1, with TRBD1 as a possible D gene (6 bases). TRBV5-3 belongs to the ORF category, with a function that is uncertain. The length of the CDR3 is 14 residues. Between the trimmed V and J ends, which lost 4 bases and 4 bases, there was a span of 14 bases. CDR3 nucleotides: TGTGCCAGAAGCCCGGGGGGGCTGGGCACTGAAGCTTTCTTT. Translated, it gives CARSPGGLGTEAFF.

The chain links TRBV18 to TRBJ2-6, with D hard to call. Trimming took off 0 bases at V and 4 bases at J, with 10 bases between the two ends. This CDR3 has 16 residues. Looked up from germline, CDR1 is KGHSH and CDR2 is LQKENI. The CDR3 region is CASSPPAILGANVLTF. CDR3 sequence (DNA): TGTGCCAGCTCACCACCGGCCATCCTGGGGGCCAACGTCCTGACTTTC.

The chain links TRBV4-3 to TRBJ2-5; a weak D match, TRBD1 (6 bases). The V and J ends lost 1 base and 5 bases respectively, with 23 bases between them. This CDR3 has 18 amino acids. CDR1 is LGHNA, CDR2 YSLEER, per germline. CDR3 nucleotide sequence: TGCGCCAGCAGCCAAGGAGGGGGTGCGGAGAGGGGGTGGGAGACCCAGTACTTC. This translates into CASSQGGGAERGWETQYF.

This clone was observed a handful of times. The chain uses TRBV20-1 and TRBJ1-6, with TRBD1 matching 11 bases. The V gene end was trimmed by 3 bases and the J gene end by 7 bases; junction bases not matched to a gene: 2. This CDR3 contains 14 residues. Germline CDR1 DFQATT, CDR2 SNEGSKA (reference sequence). CDR3 in amino acids: CSASGTGGNSPLHF. The CDR3 region has the DNA TGCAGTGCTAGTGGGACAGGGGGGAATTCACCCCTCCACTTT.

This chain uses TRBV11-2 with TRBJ2-6; no clear D gene. Germline CDR1 SGHAT, CDR2 FQNNGV. The V and J ends lost 4 bases and 3 bases respectively, with 13 bases between them. The CDR3 extends over 16 amino acids. The CDR3 loop reads CASSSRFAFGANVLTF. The CDR3 bases are TGTGCCAGCAGCTCCCGGTTCGCTTTTGGGGCCAACGTCCTGACTTTC. Combining the CDR3 with reference TRBV11-2 and TRBJ2-6 gives the whole variable domain EAGVAQSPRYKIIEKRQSVAFWCNPISGHATLYWYQQILGQGPKLLIQFQNNGVVDDSQLPKDRFSAERLKGVDSTLKIQPAKLEDSAVYLCASSSRFAFGANVLTFGAGSRLTVL.

The J gene is TRBJ2-5, the V gene TRBV9; possible D gene TRBD2, 5 bases. Deletions cut 3 bases from V and 5 bases from J, with 11 bases between. The CDR3 has 13 amino acids. The germline V gene has CDR1 SGDLS and CDR2 YYNGEE. CDR3 loop: CASSGGNTETQYF. As DNA, the CDR3 is TGTGCCAGCAGCGGAGGGAATACCGAGACCCAGTACTTC. The full variable domain, with the rest looked up from reference TRBV9 and TRBJ2-5, is DSGVTQTPKHLITATGQRVTLRCSPRSGDLSVYWYQQSLDQGLQFLIQYYNGEERAKGNILERFSAQQFPDLHSELNLSSLELGDSALYFCASSGGNTETQYFGPGTRLLVL.

The chain joins TRBV19 to TRBJ2-5, with 10 bases lining up with TRBD1. The CDR3 has 15 residues. V lost 5 bases, J lost 2 bases, and 5 bases stayed unmatched. From germline, CDR1 is LNHDA and CDR2 SQIVND (reference sequence). The CDR3: CASSPRGQGQETQYF. In DNA, the CDR3 is TGTGCCAGTAGTCCAAGGGGACAGGGGCAAGAGACCCAGTACTTC.